The clone carrying this T cell receptor beta chain was observed many times. As yet, its antigen is unknown. V lost 5 bases and J lost 5; bases outside the gene matches: 9. This CDR3 has 15 amino acids. Germline CDR1 and CDR2: SGHAT and FQNNGV. The data were obtained in a study of regulatory T cells in long-lasting Graves disease. Turning to the study itself: A definition of persistent Graves' disease required over 5 years of antithyroid drugs plus positive TSH receptor antibodies. Study observations and caveats: Comparison showed that persistent patients shared more public clonotypes (over 2,500) than new patients (around 1,000).

Time point defined: persistent/refractory GD, antithyroid drugs over 5 years with positive TRAb. RNA from PBMCs was the source of the TCR library. Graves' disease diagnoses followed American Thyroid Association guidelines. A roughly 8.3-milliliter sample of peripheral blood was drawn into EDTA tubes. With iRepertoire HTBI primers and Arm-PCR of CDR3 regions, TCR beta libraries were built. TCRdb re-analysed the multiplex PCR reads in MiXCR, keeping a single row per CDR3 protein. The sample consists of around 460,000 distinct CDR3 sequences, roughly 21% of them appearing once. This rearrangement joins TRBV11-2 to TRBJ2-5; 9 bases align to TRBD2. Sequenced material: peripheral blood mononuclear cells (PBMCs), taken when the disease was refractory, from a patient treated with antithyroid drugs. The sequence was collected from a female donor with Graves disease. CDR3: CASSPLAGRSETQYF. The CDR3 DNA reads as TGTGCCAGCAGCCCCCTAGCGGGAAGGTCGGAGACCCAGTACTTC.